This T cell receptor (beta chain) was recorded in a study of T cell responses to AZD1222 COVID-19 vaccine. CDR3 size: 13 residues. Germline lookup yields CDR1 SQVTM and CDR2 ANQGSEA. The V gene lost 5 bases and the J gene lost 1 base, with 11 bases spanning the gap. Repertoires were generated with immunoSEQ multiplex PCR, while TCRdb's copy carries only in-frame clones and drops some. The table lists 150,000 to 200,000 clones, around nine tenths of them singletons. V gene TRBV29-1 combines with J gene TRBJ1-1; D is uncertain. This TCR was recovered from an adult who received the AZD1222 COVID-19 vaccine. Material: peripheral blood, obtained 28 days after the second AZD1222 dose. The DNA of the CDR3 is TGCAGCGTTCCCTACGTGGGGAACACTGAAGCTTTCTTT. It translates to CSVPYVGNTEAFF.